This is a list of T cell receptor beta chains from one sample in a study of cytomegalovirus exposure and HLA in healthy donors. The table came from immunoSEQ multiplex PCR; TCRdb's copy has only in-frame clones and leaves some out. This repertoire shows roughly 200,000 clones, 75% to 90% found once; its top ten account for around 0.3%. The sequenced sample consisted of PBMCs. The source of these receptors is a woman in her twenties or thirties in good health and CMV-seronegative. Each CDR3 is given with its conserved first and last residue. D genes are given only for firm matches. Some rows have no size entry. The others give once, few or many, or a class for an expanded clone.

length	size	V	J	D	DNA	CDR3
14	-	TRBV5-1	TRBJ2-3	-	TGCGCCAGCAGCTTGGCCGCGGACACAGATACGCAGTATTTT	CASSLAADTDTQYF
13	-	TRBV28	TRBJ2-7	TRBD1	TGTGCCAGCAGGGGACAGGGTATGTACGAGCAGTACTTC	CASRGQGMYEQYF
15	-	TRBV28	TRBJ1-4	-	TGTGCCAGCAGCCCAAGTGGGCAGTTTAATGAAAAACTGTTTTTT	CASSPSGQFNEKLFF
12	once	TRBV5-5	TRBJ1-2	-	TGTGCCAGCAGCCACCTCCCCCGGGGCTACACCTTC	CASSHLPRGYTF
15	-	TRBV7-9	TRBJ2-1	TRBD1	TGTGCCAGCAGCGGCCGGGACAGGGTCTACAATGAGCAGTTCTTC	CASSGRDRVYNEQFF
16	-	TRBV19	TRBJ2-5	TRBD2	TGTGCCAGTAGTACAAGACTAGCGGGAGATTTAGAGACCCAGTACTTC	CASSTRLAGDLETQYF
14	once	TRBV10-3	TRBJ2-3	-	TGTGCCATCAGGATGACTGGTAGCACAGATACGCAGTATTTT	CAIRMTGSTDTQYF
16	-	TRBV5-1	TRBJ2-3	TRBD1	TGCGCCAGCAGCCGGGACAGGGGAACGGGCACAGATACGCAGTATTTT	CASSRDRGTGTDTQYF
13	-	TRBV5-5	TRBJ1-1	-	TGTGCCAGCATCCAAGGGGCACCTACTGAAGCTTTCTTT	CASIQGAPTEAFF
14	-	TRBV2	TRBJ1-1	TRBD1	TGTGCCAGCAGTGAACAAACAGGGGGCTCTGAAGCTTTCTTT	CASSEQTGGSEAFF
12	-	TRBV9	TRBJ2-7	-	TGTGCCAGCAGCGTAGTCGGCGGCGAGCAGTACTTC	CASSVVGGEQYF
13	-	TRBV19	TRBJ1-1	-	TGTGCCAGTAGTTATGGCCGGAACACTGAAGCTTTCTTT	CASSYGRNTEAFF
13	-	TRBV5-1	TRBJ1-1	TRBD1	TGCGCCAGCTCAGAGGGACAGACGGATGAAGCTTTCTTT	CASSEGQTDEAFF
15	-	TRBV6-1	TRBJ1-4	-	TGTGCCAGCAGTGATCAATCGTACTCTAATGAAAAACTGTTTTTT	CASSDQSYSNEKLFF
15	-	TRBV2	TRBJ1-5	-	TGTGCCAGCAGTGAAGCAGGGGACATCCGTCAGCCCCAGCATTTT	CASSEAGDIRQPQHF
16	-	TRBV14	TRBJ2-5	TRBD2	TGTGCCAGCAGTCTAGCGGGGGGGCCGTTGGGGGAGACCCAGTACTTC	CASSLAGGPLGETQYF
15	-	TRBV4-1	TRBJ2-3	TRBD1	TGCGCCAGCAGCCACACCGGGACAGGCACAGATACGCAGTATTTT	CASSHTGTGTDTQYF
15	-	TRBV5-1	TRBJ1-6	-	TGCGCCAGCACCCTTGGTCCGGGGGAGAATTCACCCCTCCACTTT	CASTLGPGENSPLHF
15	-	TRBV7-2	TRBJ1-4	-	TGTGCCAGCAGCCTTCGGGGGGCGCTGGATGAAAAACTGTTTTTT	CASSLRGALDEKLFF
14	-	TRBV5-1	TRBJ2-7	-	TGCGCCAGCAGCTCTACGACAGGGAGGCACGAGCAGTACTTC	CASSSTTGRHEQYF
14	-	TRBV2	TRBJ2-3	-	TGTGCCAGCGGAGGGTGGCCAGGGGGGGATACGCAGTATTTT	CASGGWPGGDTQYF
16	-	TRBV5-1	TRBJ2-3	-	TGCGCCAGCAGCCACCCTCTAGCGCAAAGCACAGATACGCAGTATTTT	CASSHPLAQSTDTQYF
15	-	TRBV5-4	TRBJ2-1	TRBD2	TGTGCCAGCAGCCCGGGAGGTGCGGGGAACAATGAGCAGTTCTTC	CASSPGGAGNNEQFF
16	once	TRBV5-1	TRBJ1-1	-	TGCGCCAGCAGCTTGGCCGGCAGGTCCTCGAACACTGAAGCTTTCTTT	CASSLAGRSSNTEAFF
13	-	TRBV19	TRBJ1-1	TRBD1	TGTGCCAGTAATGACAGGGCGAACACTGAAGCTTTCTTT	CASNDRANTEAFF
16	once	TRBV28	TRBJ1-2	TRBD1	TGTGCCAGCAGCCCCGGGACAGTGCGTTTTCTCTATGGCTACACCTTC	CASSPGTVRFLYGYTF
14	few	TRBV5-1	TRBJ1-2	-	TGCGCCAGCAGCTTGGAGGGGGTTTTCTATGGCTACACCTTC	CASSLEGVFYGYTF
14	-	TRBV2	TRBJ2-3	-	TGTGCCACCGAAGCGGGTGCCTACACAGATACGCAGTATTTT	CATEAGAYTDTQYF
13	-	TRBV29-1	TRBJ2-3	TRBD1	TGCAGCGGATTTTACAGGGGTAGGGATACGCAGTATTTT	CSGFYRGRDTQYF
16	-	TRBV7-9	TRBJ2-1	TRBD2	TGTGCCAGCAGCTTAGATTTAGCGGGGGACTACAATGAGCAGTTCTTC	CASSLDLAGDYNEQFF
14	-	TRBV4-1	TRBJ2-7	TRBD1	TGCGCCAGCAGCCAGCCGGGACAGAACTACGAGCAGTACTTC	CASSQPGQNYEQYF
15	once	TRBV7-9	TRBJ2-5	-	TGTGCCAGCAGCTTAAGTTCGCGGGGCGGTGAGACCCAGTACTTC	CASSLSSRGGETQYF